This entry is about one T cell receptor (beta chain). Losses at the gene ends were 0 bases for V and 0 bases for J; bases not matched to a gene: 3. Per germline, CDR1 WNHNN and CDR2 SYGVQD (reference sequence). The CDR3 contains 18 residues. The entry originates in a study of blood T cell repertoires in COVID-19. Profiling relied on immunoSEQ multiplex PCR, and the TCRdb table lists in-frame clones only, not all of them. The profile shows 65,000 to 90,000 clones, approximately 80% of them singletons. Material for sequencing was peripheral blood. The clonotype was recovered from a man older than 75 with active or convalescent COVID-19. The J gene is TRBJ2-1, the V gene TRBV10-1; TRBD2 matches 12 bases. For the CDR3, the DNA is TGCGCCAGCAGTGAGTCGGGACTAGCGGGCCGCTCCTACAATGAGCAGTTCTTC. Its protein is CASSESGLAGRSYNEQFF.